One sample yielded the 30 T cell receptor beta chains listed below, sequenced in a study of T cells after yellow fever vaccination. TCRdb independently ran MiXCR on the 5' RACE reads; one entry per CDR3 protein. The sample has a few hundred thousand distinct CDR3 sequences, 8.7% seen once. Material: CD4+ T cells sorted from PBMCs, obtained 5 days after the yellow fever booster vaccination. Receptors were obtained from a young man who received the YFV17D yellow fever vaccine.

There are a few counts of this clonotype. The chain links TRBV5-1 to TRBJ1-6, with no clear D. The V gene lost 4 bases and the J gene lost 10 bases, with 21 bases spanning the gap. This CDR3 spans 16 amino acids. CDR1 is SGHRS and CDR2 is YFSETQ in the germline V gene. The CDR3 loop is CASSPGPILRESPLHF. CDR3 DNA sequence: TGCGCCAGCAGCCCCGGCCCAATACTACGGGAATCACCCCTCCACTTT.

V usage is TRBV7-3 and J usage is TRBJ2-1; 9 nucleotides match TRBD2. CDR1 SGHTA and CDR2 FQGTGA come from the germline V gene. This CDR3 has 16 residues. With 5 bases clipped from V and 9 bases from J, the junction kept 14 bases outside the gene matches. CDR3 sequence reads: CASSAGGGFPHSEQFF. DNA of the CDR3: TGTGCCAGCAGCGCGGGGGGGGGCTTCCCTCACAGTGAGCAGTTCTTC.

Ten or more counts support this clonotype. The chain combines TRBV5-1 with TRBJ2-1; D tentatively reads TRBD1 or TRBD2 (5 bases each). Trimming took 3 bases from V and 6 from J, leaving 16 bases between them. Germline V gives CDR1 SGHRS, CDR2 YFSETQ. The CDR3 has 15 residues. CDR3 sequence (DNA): TGCGCCAGCAGCTCGGGGCAGGGAGACCGCAATGAGCAGTTCTTC. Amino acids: CASSSGQGDRNEQFF.

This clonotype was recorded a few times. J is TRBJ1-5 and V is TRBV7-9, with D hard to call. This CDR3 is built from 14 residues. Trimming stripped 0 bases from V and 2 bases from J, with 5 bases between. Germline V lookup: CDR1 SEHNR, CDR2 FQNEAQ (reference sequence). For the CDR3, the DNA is TGTGCCAGCAGCTTAGCCCTTGGCAATCAGCCCCAGCATTTT. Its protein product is CASSLALGNQPQHF.

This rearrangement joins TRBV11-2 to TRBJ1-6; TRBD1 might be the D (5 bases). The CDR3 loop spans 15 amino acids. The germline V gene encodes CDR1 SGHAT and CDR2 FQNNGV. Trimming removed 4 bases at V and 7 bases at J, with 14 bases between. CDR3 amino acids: CASSWDGVRNSPLHF. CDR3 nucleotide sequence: TGTGCCAGCAGCTGGGACGGAGTGAGAAATTCACCCCTCCACTTT.

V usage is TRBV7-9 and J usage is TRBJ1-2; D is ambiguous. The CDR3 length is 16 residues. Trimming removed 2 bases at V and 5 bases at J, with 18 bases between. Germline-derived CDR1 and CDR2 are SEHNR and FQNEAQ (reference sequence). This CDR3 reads CASSLSKLGYLYGYTF. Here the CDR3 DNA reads TGTGCCAGCAGCTTAAGTAAATTAGGGTATCTTTATGGCTACACCTTC.

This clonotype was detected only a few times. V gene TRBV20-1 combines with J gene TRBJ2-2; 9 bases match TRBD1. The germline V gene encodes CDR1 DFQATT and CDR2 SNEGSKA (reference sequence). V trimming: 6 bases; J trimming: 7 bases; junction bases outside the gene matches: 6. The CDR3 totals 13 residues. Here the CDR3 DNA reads TGCAGTGCCCAGGACAGGGGCGGCGGGGAGCTGTTTTTT. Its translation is CSAQDRGGGELFF.

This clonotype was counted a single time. The CDR3 DNA reads TGTGCCCTTGGGGGGAACACCGGGGAGCTGTTTTTT. It codes for CALGGNTGELFF. The J gene is TRBJ2-2, the V gene TRBV12-3 or TRBV12-4; D tentatively reads TRBD1 or TRBD2 (5 bases each). V was cut by 11 bases and J by 1 base, with 8 bases left in between. There are 12 residues in the CDR3.

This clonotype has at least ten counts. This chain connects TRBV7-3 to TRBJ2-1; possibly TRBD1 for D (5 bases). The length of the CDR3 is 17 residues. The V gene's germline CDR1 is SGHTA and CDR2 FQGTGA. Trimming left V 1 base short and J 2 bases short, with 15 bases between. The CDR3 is CASSLKGAAIAYNEQFF. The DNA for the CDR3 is TGTGCCAGCAGCTTAAAAGGGGCCGCAATCGCCTACAATGAGCAGTTCTTC.

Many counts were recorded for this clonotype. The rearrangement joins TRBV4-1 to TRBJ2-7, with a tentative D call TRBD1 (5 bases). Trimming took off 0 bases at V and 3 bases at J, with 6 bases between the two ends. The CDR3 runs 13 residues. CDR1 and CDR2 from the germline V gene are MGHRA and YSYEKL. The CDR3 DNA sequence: TGCGCCAGCAGCCAAGACCAGGGCTACGAGCAGTACTTC. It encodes CASSQDQGYEQYF.

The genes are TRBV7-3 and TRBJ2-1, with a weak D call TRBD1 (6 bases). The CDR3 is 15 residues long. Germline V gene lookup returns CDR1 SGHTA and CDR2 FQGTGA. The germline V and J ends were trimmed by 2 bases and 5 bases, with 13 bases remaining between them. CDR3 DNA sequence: TGTGCCAGCAGCTTATCAGCAGGGGACCACAATGAGCAGTTCTTC. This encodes CASSLSAGDHNEQFF.

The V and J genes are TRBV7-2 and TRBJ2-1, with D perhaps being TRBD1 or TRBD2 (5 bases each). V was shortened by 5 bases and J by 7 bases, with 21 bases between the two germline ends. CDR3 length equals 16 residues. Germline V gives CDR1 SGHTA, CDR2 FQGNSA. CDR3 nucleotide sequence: TGTGCCAGCAGCCCAGCTTGGACTTACGGGGCTAATGAGCAGTTCTTC. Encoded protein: CASSPAWTYGANEQFF.

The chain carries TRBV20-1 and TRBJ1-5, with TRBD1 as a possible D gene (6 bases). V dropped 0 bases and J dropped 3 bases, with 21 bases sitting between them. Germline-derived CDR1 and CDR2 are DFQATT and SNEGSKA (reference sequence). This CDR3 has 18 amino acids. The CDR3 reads CSARDRRTGYLFNQPQHF. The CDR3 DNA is TGCAGTGCTAGAGATAGACGTACAGGGTACCTTTTCAATCAGCCCCAGCATTTT.

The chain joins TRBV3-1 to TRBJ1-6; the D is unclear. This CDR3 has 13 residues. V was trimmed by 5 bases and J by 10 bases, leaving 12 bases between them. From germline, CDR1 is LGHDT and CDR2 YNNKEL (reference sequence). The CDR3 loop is CASSALIGSPLHF. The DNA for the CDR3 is TGTGCCAGCAGCGCGTTGATAGGATCACCCCTCCACTTT.

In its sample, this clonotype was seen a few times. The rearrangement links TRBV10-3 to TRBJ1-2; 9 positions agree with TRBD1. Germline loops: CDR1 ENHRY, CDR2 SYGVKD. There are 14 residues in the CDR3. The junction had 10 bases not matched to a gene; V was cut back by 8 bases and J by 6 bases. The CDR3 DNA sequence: TGTGCCATCGGAAGGGGACAGGGAGAGAATGGCTACACCTTC. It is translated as CAIGRGQGENGYTF.

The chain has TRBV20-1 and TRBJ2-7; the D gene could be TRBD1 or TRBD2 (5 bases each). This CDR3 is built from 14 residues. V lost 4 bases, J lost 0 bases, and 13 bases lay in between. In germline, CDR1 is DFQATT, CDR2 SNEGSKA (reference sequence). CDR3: CSANPRGSSYEQYV. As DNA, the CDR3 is TGCAGTGCTAATCCGAGGGGTAGCTCCTACGAGCAGTACGTC.

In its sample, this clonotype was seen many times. CDR3 sequence reads: CASSPRRGLTNTEAFF. CDR3 DNA: TGTGCCAGCAGTCCCCGAAGGGGGCTGACGAACACTGAAGCTTTCTTT. This sequence joins TRBV7-2 and TRBJ1-1; TRBD1 matches at 7 bases. This CDR3 spans 16 amino acids. The V segment lost 6 bases and the J segment 1 base; nucleotides outside the gene matches: 11. From germline, CDR1 is SGHTA and CDR2 FQGNSA.

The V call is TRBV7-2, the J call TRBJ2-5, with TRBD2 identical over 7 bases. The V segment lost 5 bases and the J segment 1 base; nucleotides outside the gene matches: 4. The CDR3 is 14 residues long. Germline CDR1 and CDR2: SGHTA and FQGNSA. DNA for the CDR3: TGTGCCAGCAGCCCGGGACTAACCCAAGAGACCCAGTACTTC. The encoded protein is CASSPGLTQETQYF.

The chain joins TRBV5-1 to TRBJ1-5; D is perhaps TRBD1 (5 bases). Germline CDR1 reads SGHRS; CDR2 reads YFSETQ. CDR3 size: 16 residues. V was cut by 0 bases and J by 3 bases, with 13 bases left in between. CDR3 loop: CASSLGIGGYNQPQHF. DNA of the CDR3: TGCGCCAGCAGCTTGGGTATCGGGGGGTACAATCAGCCCCAGCATTTT. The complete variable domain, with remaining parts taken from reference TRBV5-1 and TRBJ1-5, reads KAGVTQTPRYLIKTRGQQVTLSCSPISGHRSVSWYQQTPGQGLQFLFEYFSETQRNKGNFPGRFSGRQFSNSRSEMNVSTLELGDSALYLCASSLGIGGYNQPQHFGDGTRLSIL.

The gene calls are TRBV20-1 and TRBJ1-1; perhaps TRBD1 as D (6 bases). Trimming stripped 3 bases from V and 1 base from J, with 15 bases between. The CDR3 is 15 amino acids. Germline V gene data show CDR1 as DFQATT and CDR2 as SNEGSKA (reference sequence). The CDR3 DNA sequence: TGCAGTGCTAGGAAGAGGGAACAGGGGAACACTGAAGCTTTCTTT. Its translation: CSARKREQGNTEAFF.

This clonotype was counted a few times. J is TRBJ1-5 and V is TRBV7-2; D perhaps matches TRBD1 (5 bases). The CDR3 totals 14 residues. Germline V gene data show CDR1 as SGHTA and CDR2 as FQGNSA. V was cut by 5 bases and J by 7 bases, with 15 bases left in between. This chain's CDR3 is CASSLSGPGQPQHF. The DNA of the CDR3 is TGTGCCAGCAGCCTATCAGGGCCAGGGCAGCCCCAGCATTTT. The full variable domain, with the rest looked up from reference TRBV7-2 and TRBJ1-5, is GAGVSQSPSNKVTEKGKDVELRCDPISGHTALYWYRQSLGQGLEFLIYFQGNSAPDKSGLPSDRFSAERTGGSVSTLTIQRTQQEDSAVYLCASSLSGPGQPQHFGDGTRLSIL.

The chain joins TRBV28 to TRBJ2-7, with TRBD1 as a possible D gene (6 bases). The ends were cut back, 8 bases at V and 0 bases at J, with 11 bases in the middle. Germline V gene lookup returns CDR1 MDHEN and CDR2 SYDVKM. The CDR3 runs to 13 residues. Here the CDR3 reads CASEDRSSYEQYV. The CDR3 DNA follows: TGTGCCAGCGAAGACAGGAGCTCCTACGAGCAGTACGTC.

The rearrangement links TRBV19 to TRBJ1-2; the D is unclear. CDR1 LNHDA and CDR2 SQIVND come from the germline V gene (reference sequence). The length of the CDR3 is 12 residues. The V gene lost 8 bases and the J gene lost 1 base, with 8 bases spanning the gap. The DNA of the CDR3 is TGTGCCAGTGGAGTCCTTAACTATGGCTACACCTTC. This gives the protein CASGVLNYGYTF.

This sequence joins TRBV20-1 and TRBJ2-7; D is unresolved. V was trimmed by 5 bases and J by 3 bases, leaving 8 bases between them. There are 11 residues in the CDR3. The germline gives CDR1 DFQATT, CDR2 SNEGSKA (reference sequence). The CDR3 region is CSAYSSYEQYV. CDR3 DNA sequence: TGCAGTGCTTACTCTAGCTACGAGCAGTACGTC.

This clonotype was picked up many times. The CDR3 loop reads CASSLRPDALNSPLHF. CDR3 coding DNA: TGTGCCAGCAGCCTCCGCCCGGACGCCCTGAATTCACCCCTCCACTTT. This chain connects TRBV3-1 to TRBJ1-6; no clear D. The CDR3 loop spans 16 amino acids. The V gene's germline CDR1 is LGHDT and CDR2 YNNKEL (reference sequence). Trimming left V 4 bases short and J 7 bases short, with 17 bases between.

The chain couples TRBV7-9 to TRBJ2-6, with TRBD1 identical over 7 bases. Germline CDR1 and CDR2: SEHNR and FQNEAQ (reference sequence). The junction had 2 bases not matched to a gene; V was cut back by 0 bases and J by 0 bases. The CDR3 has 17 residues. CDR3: CASSLAWDSSGANVLTF. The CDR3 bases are TGTGCCAGCAGCTTAGCCTGGGACAGCTCTGGGGCCAACGTCCTGACTTTC.

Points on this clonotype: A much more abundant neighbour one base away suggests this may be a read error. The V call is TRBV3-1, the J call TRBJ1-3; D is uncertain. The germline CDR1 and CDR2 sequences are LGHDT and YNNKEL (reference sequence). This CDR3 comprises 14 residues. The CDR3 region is CASSQGFSGYTIYF. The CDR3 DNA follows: TGTGCCAGCAGCCAAGGATTTTCTGGATACACCATATATTTT. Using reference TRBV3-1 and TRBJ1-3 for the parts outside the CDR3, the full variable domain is DTAVSQTPKYLVTQMGNDKSIKCEQNLGHDTMYWYKQDSKKFLKIMFSYNNKELIINETVPNRFSPKSPDKAHLNLHINSLELGDSAVYFCASSQGFSGYTIYFGEGSWLTVV.

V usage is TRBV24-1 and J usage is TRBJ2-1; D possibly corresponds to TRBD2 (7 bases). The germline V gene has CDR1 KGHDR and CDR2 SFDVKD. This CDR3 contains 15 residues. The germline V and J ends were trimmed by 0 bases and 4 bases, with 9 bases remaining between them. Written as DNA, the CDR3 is TGTGCCACCAGTGATTTGGGGGGGGCGTACAATGAGCAGTTCTTC. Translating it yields CATSDLGGAYNEQFF.

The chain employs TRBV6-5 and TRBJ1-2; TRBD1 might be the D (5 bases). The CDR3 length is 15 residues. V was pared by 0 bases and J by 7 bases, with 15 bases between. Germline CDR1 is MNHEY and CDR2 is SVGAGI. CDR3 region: CASSYSTGARGGYTF. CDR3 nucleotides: TGTGCCAGCAGTTACTCGACCGGGGCGCGTGGTGGCTACACCTTC.

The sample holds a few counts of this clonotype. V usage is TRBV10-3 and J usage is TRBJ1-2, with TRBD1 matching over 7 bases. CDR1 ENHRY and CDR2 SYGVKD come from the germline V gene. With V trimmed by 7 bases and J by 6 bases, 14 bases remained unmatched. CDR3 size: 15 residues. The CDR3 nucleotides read TGTGCCATCAAAAGAGGGGGCAGTCTTGTAGATGGCTACACCTTC. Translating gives CAIKRGGSLVDGYTF.